The clone carrying this T cell receptor (beta chain) was picked up many times. The sample belongs to a study of human T cells and chemical hapten exposure. Trimming stripped 1 base from V and 1 base from J, with 11 bases between. The CDR3 is made up of 16 amino acids. Germline V CDR1 and CDR2: LGHNA, YSLEER. TCRdb re-analysed the RACE reads in MiXCR, keeping a single row per CDR3 protein. This table holds about 380,000 distinct CDR3 sequences, nearly 6.5% found once. The time point denotes: patch test 2, 6 weeks after DPC sensitization. As to treatment: therapeutic diphenylcyclopropenone sensitization with weekly scalp DPC.

The chain carries TRBV4-3 and TRBJ2-4; no reliable D call. The sequencing used whole blood, collected in connection with sensitization to the hapten diphenylcyclopropenone (DPC). The TCR was taken from a woman under 30 with alopecia areata. Some clones in this sample may be carry-over from other donors' samples. The CDR3 DNA is TGCGCCAGCAGCCAAGTACGTGCCCAGGCCAAAAACATTCAGTACTTC. Encoded protein: CASSQVRAQAKNIQYF.